This TCR beta chain was sequenced during a study of shared clonotypes between healthy human individuals. Study conclusions and caveats: When compared with the clonotypes that were shared by all four sorted-subset donors, the non-shared clonotypes turned out to have lower generation probabilities. Genetic and exposure-history diversity was limited by the small donor number. Only blood was sampled; tissue repertoires likely differ.

Generated by immunoSEQ multiplex PCR, the TCRdb table keeps only in-frame clones and is missing some. Of around 750,000 clones listed, about 74% were seen once; the top ten hold less than 2%. As concerns this clone: Its cognate antigen is unknown.

The sample taken for sequencing was memory CD4+ T cells sorted from blood. Subset specified: CD45RA-negative fraction. The sequence came from a woman aged 25 to 45 in good health.

CDR3 bases: TGCAGCGTTGTTAGGGGTGGCGGCTACACCTTC. It codes for CSVVRGGGYTF. The rearrangement links TRBV29-1 to TRBJ1-2; D is possibly TRBD1 (5 bases). The CDR3 runs to 11 residues. Germline CDR1 and CDR2: SQVTM and ANQGSEA. V lost 4 bases, J lost 8 bases, and 11 bases lay in between.